The 5 T cell receptor beta chains given below trace back to one sample, sequenced in a study of T-cell memory formation after mild COVID-19. TCRdb re-called the 5' RACE reads through MiXCR, storing one row per CDR3 protein. The repertoire holds approximately 350,000 distinct CDR3 sequences, with 25% to 30% as singletons. The source material was PBMCs or a T cell subset sorted from them (not recorded which). The source of these receptors is an adult woman who had mild COVID-19 (a few samples of this study predate the infection). Cell type and time point are not known.

V is TRBV10-3 and J is TRBJ1-1; 7 bases align to TRBD1. The V gene end was trimmed by 7 bases and the J gene end by 9 bases; junction bases not matched to a gene: 8. The CDR3 covers 12 residues. Germline V gene lookup returns CDR1 ENHRY and CDR2 SYGVKD. The CDR3 is CAITSTQGQAFF. In nucleotides, the CDR3 is TGTGCCATCACATCAACACAGGGGCAAGCTTTCTTT.

This clonotype has only a few counts. J is TRBJ1-3 and V is TRBV6-6; D is ambiguous. The CDR3 is 14 amino acids. The germline V gene encodes CDR1 MNHNY and CDR2 SVGAGI (reference sequence). V was shortened by 5 bases and J by 2 bases, with 10 bases between the two germline ends. The DNA for the CDR3 is TGTGCCAGCAGTCCGGACTTGACTGGAAACACCATATATTTT. It specifies CASSPDLTGNTIYF.

The chain recombines TRBV6-2 or TRBV6-3 with TRBJ1-6, with 10 positions matching TRBD1. J was trimmed by 10 bases and V by 6 bases; bases with no gene match: 9. The CDR3 contains 15 residues. The germline V gene has CDR1 MNHEY and CDR2 SVGEGT. This chain's CDR3 is CASRMSRDRGSPLHF. The CDR3 bases are TGTGCCAGCAGGATGTCCCGGGACAGGGGATCACCCCTCCACTTT.

This chain uses TRBV29-1 with TRBJ2-1; 7 nucleotides line up with TRBD2. CDR3 size: 13 residues. Per germline, CDR1 SQVTM and CDR2 ANQGSEA. J lost 10 bases, V lost 6 bases, and 12 bases had no gene match. CDR3 loop: CSVGPMTSREQFF. Written as DNA, the CDR3 is TGCAGCGTCGGACCGATGACTAGCAGGGAGCAGTTCTTC.

The chain is built from TRBV25-1 and TRBJ2-7; D perhaps matches TRBD1 (6 bases). CDR1 and CDR2 from the germline V gene are MGHDK and SYGVNS. This CDR3 region has 14 residues. Trimming cost V 5 bases and J 4 bases, with 15 bases left between them. CDR3 in DNA: TGTGCCAGCAGTCTGACAGGTTTGATATACGAGCAGTACTTC. Amino acids: CASSLTGLIYEQYF.